These 9 T cell receptor beta chains were all obtained from the same sample, sequenced in a study of T-cell memory formation after mild COVID-19. TCRdb reprocessed the 5' RACE reads via MiXCR and lists one record per CDR3 protein. The table records roughly 610,000 distinct CDR3 sequences, about 18% of them present only once. Sequencing input: PBMCs or a T cell subset sorted from them (not recorded which). All receptors derive from an adult woman who had mild COVID-19 (a few samples of this study predate the infection). Cell type and time point are not known.

The genes are TRBV14 and TRBJ2-1, with 11 nucleotides matching TRBD2. The CDR3 loop spans 15 amino acids. Trimming cost V 3 bases and J 4 bases; bases outside gene matches: 2. Germline CDR1 SGHDN, CDR2 FVKESK. In DNA form, the CDR3 reads TGTGCCAGCAGCCATGGGACTAGCGGTTACAATGAGCAGTTCTTC. This codes for CASSHGTSGYNEQFF. The full variable domain, rest sourced from reference TRBV14 and TRBJ2-1, is EAGVTQFPSHSVIEKGQTVTLRCDPISGHDNLYWYRRVMGKEIKFLLHFVKESKQDESGMPNNRFLAERTGGTYSTLKVQPAELEDSGVYFCASSHGTSGYNEQFFGPGTRLTVL.

V and J are TRBV4-3 and TRBJ2-1; D possibly corresponds to TRBD2 (6 bases). This CDR3 comprises 14 residues. Trimming took off 2 bases at V and 2 bases at J, with 7 bases between the two ends. Germline V gene sequence: CDR1 LGHNA, CDR2 YSLEER. The CDR3 nucleotides are TGCGCCAGCAGCCAAACTAGCACCTACAATGAGCAGTTCTTC. It translates to CASSQTSTYNEQFF.

The V call is TRBV3-1, the J call TRBJ2-3; tentative D call: TRBD1 (5 bases). V was shortened by 7 bases and J by 6 bases, with 11 bases between the two germline ends. Per germline, CDR1 LGHDT and CDR2 YNNKEL (reference sequence). This CDR3 contains 12 residues. As DNA, the CDR3 is TGTGCCAGCACCACATGGGGCGATACGCAGTATTTT. Translated, it gives CASTTWGDTQYF.

This clonotype was seen a few times. V and J are TRBV12-3 or TRBV12-4 and TRBJ1-3; D possibly corresponds to TRBD1 (5 bases). Trimming stripped 6 bases from V and 2 bases from J, with 11 bases between. The length of the CDR3 is 14 residues. Written as DNA, the CDR3 is TGTGCCAGCAGCTTAACGGGGGCTGGAAACACCATATATTTT. Protein sequence: CASSLTGAGNTIYF.

This clonotype was counted only a few times. The chain recombines TRBV7-8 with TRBJ1-4; TRBD1 matches at 9 bases. V shed 5 bases and J 5 bases; nucleotides not matched to a gene: 12. Germline assignment: CDR1 SGHVS and CDR2 FQNEAQ. The CDR3 contains 17 residues. CDR3 protein: CASSPRPGTGLNEKLFF. The CDR3 DNA sequence: TGTGCCAGCAGCCCACGTCCCGGGACAGGGTTGAATGAAAAACTGTTTTTT.

The chain combines TRBV29-1 with TRBJ1-1; the D gene is possibly TRBD1 (6 bases). The CDR3 is 13 residues long. Germline values: CDR1 SQVTM, CDR2 ANQGSEA. V lost 6 bases to trimming and J lost 1 base, with 12 bases between them. The CDR3 protein is CSVGRTENTEAFF. As DNA, the CDR3 is TGCAGCGTGGGGCGGACAGAGAACACTGAAGCTTTCTTT.

This clonotype was detected only a few times. This chain uses TRBV7-9 with TRBJ1-5; the D is unclear. The CDR3 sequence is 14 residues long. Trimming removed 1 base at V and 0 bases at J, with 4 bases between. Germline V lookup: CDR1 SEHNR, CDR2 FQNEAQ (reference sequence). The CDR3 loop reads CASSLVPSNQPQHF. CDR3 bases: TGTGCCAGCAGCTTAGTTCCTAGCAATCAGCCCCAGCATTTT.

This clonotype was counted between two and nine times. In DNA form, the CDR3 reads TGCGCCAGCAGCCAAGATCATTTAAGGACAGGGGCCAACGTCCTGACTTTC. Encoded protein: CASSQDHLRTGANVLTF. J is TRBJ2-6 and V is TRBV4-3; a possible D gene is TRBD1 (5 bases). The CDR3 runs 17 residues. The germline V and J ends were trimmed by 0 bases and 4 bases, with 13 bases remaining between them. Germline V gene data show CDR1 as LGHNA and CDR2 as YSLEER.

The chain employs TRBV12-3 or TRBV12-4 and TRBJ1-1; D not certain. This CDR3 comprises 15 residues. V gave up 5 bases and J gave up 8 bases, with 21 bases separating them. DNA for the CDR3: TGTGCCAGCAGTCCCTCTTCATTGGTCCGCGGAGAAGCTTTCTTT. This encodes CASSPSSLVRGEAFF.